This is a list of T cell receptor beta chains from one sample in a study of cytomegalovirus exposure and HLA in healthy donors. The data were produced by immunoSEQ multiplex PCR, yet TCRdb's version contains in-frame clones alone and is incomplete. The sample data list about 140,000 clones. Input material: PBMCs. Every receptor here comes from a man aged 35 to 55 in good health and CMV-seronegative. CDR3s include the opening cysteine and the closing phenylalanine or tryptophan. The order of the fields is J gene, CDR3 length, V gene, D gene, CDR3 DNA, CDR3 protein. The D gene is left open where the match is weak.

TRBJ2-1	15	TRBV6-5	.	TGTGCCAGCAGCGATGGACAGTGGCAGATAAATGAGCAGTTCTTC	CASSDGQWQINEQFF
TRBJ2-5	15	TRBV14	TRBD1	TGTGCCAGCAGCCAAGTCACAGGGGGGATGAAGACCCAGTACTTC	CASSQVTGGMKTQYF
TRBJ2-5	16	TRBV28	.	TGTGCCAGCAGTTTATGGGGGGGGCGGACCCAAGAGACCCAGTACTTC	CASSLWGGRTQETQYF
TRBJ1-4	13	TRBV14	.	TGTGCCAGCAGCCAGGGGGCGAATGAAAAACTGTTTTTT	CASSQGANEKLFF
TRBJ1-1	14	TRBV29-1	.	TGCAGCGTTGGTAAACAGGCACGGGAGCCTGAAGCTTTCTTT	CSVGKQAREPEAFF
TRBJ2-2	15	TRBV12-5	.	TGTGCTAGTTCTCTGGGGCAGGGAAACACCGGGGAGCTGTTTTTT	CASSLGQGNTGELFF
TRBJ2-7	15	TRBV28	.	TGTGCCAGTAGGATGTTGGCAGGGGCCTCCTACGAGCAGTACTTC	CASRMLAGASYEQYF
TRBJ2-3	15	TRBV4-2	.	TGTGCCAGCAGCCGGGACACAACTAGCACAGATACGCAGTATTTT	CASSRDTTSTDTQYF
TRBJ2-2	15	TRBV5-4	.	TGTGCCAGCAGCTTACCGGGACACCCTCCCGGGGAGCTGTTTTTT	CASSLPGHPPGELFF
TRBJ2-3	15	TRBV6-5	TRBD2	TGTGCCAGCACCCCCCGGGGGGGGCACACAGATACGCAGTATTTT	CASTPRGGHTDTQYF
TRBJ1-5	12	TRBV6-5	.	TGTGCCAGCAGAGCCAACAATCAGCCCCAGCATTTT	CASRANNQPQHF
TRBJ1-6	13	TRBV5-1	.	TGCGCCAGCAGCAAGGACAGTAATTCAGCCCTCCACTTT	CASSKDSNSALHF
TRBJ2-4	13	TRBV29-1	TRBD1	TGCAGCGTTGAAGATAACAGGGGAAACATTCAGTACTTC	CSVEDNRGNIQYF
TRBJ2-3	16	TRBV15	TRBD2	TGTGCCACCAAAAGGGCGGGGGGCTTAATCACAGATACGCAGTATTTT	CATKRAGGLITDTQYF
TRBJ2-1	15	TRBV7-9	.	TGTGCCAGCAGCTTAGCGCGGGATCCCTACAATGAGCAGTTCTTC	CASSLARDPYNEQFF
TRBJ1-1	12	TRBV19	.	TGTGCCAGTAGTAAACGGTACACTGAAGCTTTCTTT	CASSKRYTEAFF
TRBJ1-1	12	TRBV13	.	TGTGCCAGCAGCTTAGGCCGAGCTGAAGCTTTCTTT	CASSLGRAEAFF
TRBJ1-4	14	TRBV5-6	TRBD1	TGTGCCAGCAGCTTCGGGACAGGGCTCGAAAAACTGTTTTTT	CASSFGTGLEKLFF
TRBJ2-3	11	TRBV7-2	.	TGTGCCAGCAGCCTCACAGATACGCAGTATTTT	CASSLTDTQYF
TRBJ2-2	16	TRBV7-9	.	TGTGCCAGCAGCTTAGACAGGGTTTCTGACACCGGGGAGCTGTTTTTT	CASSLDRVSDTGELFF
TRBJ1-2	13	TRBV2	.	TGTGCCAGCAGTGAGGGCCAGATGGGTGGCTACACCTTC	CASSEGQMGGYTF
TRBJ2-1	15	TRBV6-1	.	TGTGCCAGCACTCCCCAGGGCGGGGACCGAAATGAGCAGTTCTTC	CASTPQGGDRNEQFF
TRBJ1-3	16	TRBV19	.	TGTGCCAGTAGTATCTTTGGGCAGGTTGCTGGAAACACCATATATTTT	CASSIFGQVAGNTIYF
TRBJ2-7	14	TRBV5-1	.	TGCGCCAGCAGCCCCGACAGGCCCGATTACGAGCAGTACTTC	CASSPDRPDYEQYF
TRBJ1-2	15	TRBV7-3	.	TGTGCCAGCAGCCCCTGGGGGGGACAACCCTATGGCTACACCTTC	CASSPWGGQPYGYTF
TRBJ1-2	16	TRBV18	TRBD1	TGTGCCAGCTCACCACCTAGGACAGGGGCGAACTATGGCTACACCTTC	CASSPPRTGANYGYTF
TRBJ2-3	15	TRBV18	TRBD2	TGTGCCAGCTCACCCGGGACTAGCGACACAGATACGCAGTATTTT	CASSPGTSDTDTQYF
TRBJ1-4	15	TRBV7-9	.	TGTGCCAGCAGCTTAGACAGAGCAACTAATGAAAAACTGTTTTTT	CASSLDRATNEKLFF
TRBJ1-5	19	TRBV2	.	TGTGCCAGCAGTGAAGGAAGGGGAAGAACCCTGCTAGGCAATCAGCCCCAGCATTTT	CASSEGRGRTLLGNQPQHF
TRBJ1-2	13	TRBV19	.	TGTGCCAGTAGTATCAGGCAAAACTATGGCTACACCTTC	CASSIRQNYGYTF
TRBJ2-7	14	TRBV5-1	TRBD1	TGCGCCAGCAGCTTGGACGCAGGGGGCTACGAGCAGTACTTC	CASSLDAGGYEQYF
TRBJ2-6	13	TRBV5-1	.	TGCGCCAGCAGCTTCACTGGGGCCAACGTCCTGACTTTC	CASSFTGANVLTF
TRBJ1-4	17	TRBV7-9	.	TGTGCCAGCAGCTCGACCGGCCGGTGGGGACTTAATGAAAAACTGTTTTTT	CASSSTGRWGLNEKLFF
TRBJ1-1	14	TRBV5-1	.	TGCGCCAGCAGCCCTGGAGGACAGTGGGCTGAAGCTTTCTTT	CASSPGGQWAEAFF
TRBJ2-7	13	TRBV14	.	TGTGCCAGCAGCCAAGGACTCCTCTACGAGCAGTACTTC	CASSQGLLYEQYF
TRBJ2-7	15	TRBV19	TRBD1	TGTGCCAGTAGTATGGGAACAGGGGGATCCTACGAGCAGTACTTC	CASSMGTGGSYEQYF
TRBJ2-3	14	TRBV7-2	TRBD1	TGTGCCAGCAGCTCGGGACAGCCCACAGATACGCAGTATTTT	CASSSGQPTDTQYF
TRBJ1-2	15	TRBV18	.	TGTGCCAGCTCACCACCCGGACAGAATAACTATGGCTACACCTTC	CASSPPGQNNYGYTF
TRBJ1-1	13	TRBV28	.	TGTGCCAGCAGTTCTACAGGAAACACTGAAGCTTTCTTT	CASSSTGNTEAFF
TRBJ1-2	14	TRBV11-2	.	TGTGCCAGCACCTCCTTGAGGGGGAACTATGGCTACACCTTC	CASTSLRGNYGYTF